Each of the 5 T cell receptor beta chains below was sequenced from the same sample in a study of STAT5B mutations in CD4+ large granular lymphocyte leukemia. TCRdb's copy holds only in-frame clones and misses some; the assay was immunoSEQ multiplex PCR. The sample contains 30,000 to 40,000 clones, roughly 85% of which appear only once. Material: CD4+ T cells from blood buffy coats. The source of these receptors is a human donor in good health.

This clone was seen more than once but under ten times. This chain joins TRBV6-5 and TRBJ1-5; the match to TRBD1 covers 7 bases. The junction had 0 bases not matched to a gene; V was cut back by 5 bases and J by 5 bases. The CDR3 contains 12 residues. Germline V gene sequence: CDR1 MNHEY, CDR2 SVGAGI. The CDR3 loop is CASSTGDQPQHF. Written as DNA, the CDR3 is TGTGCCAGCAGTACAGGGGATCAGCCCCAGCATTTT.

The chain is built from TRBV5-6 and TRBJ1-2; 9 bases line up with TRBD1. The CDR3 contains 14 residues. V was clipped by 7 bases and J by 3 bases; unmatched bases: 7. Germline V gene data show CDR1 as SGHDT and CDR2 as YYEEEE. For the CDR3, the DNA is TGTGCCAGCGATCGGACAGGGGAATACTATGGCTACACCTTC. Translation: CASDRTGEYYGYTF.

This rearrangement joins TRBV5-8 to TRBJ1-6; D is perhaps TRBD1 (6 bases). V was trimmed by 2 bases and J by 0 bases, leaving 9 bases between them. Germline V gene lookup returns CDR1 SGHTS and CDR2 YDEGEE. CDR3 length equals 16 residues. This CDR3 reads CASSFTGSSYNSPLHF. In DNA form, the CDR3 reads TGTGCCAGCAGCTTTACAGGGAGCTCCTATAATTCACCCCTCCACTTT.

The chain uses TRBV9 and TRBJ2-2; tentative D call: TRBD2 (6 bases). The CDR3 is made up of 17 amino acids. Between the trimmed V and J ends, which lost 3 bases and 0 bases, there was a span of 15 bases. Germline lookup yields CDR1 SGDLS and CDR2 YYNGEE. In DNA form, the CDR3 reads TGTGCCAGCAGCGCAACAGGCGGGACTTCGAACACCGGGGAGCTGTTTTTT. Translation gives CASSATGGTSNTGELFF.

CDR3 sequence reads: CASRVTPANYGYTF. The CDR3 DNA sequence: TGCGCCAGCAGGGTGACACCCGCTAACTATGGCTACACCTTC. The chain couples TRBV5-1 to TRBJ1-2; no clear D gene. This CDR3 is 14 amino acids long. The germline gives CDR1 SGHRS, CDR2 YFSETQ. Trimming shortened V by 5 bases and J by 0 bases, and 11 bases separated the two germline ends. The variable domain in full, completed from reference TRBV5-1 and TRBJ1-2, reads KAGVTQTPRYLIKTRGQQVTLSCSPISGHRSVSWYQQTPGQGLQFLFEYFSETQRNKGNFPGRFSGRQFSNSRSEMNVSTLELGDSALYLCASRVTPANYGYTFGSGTRLTVV.